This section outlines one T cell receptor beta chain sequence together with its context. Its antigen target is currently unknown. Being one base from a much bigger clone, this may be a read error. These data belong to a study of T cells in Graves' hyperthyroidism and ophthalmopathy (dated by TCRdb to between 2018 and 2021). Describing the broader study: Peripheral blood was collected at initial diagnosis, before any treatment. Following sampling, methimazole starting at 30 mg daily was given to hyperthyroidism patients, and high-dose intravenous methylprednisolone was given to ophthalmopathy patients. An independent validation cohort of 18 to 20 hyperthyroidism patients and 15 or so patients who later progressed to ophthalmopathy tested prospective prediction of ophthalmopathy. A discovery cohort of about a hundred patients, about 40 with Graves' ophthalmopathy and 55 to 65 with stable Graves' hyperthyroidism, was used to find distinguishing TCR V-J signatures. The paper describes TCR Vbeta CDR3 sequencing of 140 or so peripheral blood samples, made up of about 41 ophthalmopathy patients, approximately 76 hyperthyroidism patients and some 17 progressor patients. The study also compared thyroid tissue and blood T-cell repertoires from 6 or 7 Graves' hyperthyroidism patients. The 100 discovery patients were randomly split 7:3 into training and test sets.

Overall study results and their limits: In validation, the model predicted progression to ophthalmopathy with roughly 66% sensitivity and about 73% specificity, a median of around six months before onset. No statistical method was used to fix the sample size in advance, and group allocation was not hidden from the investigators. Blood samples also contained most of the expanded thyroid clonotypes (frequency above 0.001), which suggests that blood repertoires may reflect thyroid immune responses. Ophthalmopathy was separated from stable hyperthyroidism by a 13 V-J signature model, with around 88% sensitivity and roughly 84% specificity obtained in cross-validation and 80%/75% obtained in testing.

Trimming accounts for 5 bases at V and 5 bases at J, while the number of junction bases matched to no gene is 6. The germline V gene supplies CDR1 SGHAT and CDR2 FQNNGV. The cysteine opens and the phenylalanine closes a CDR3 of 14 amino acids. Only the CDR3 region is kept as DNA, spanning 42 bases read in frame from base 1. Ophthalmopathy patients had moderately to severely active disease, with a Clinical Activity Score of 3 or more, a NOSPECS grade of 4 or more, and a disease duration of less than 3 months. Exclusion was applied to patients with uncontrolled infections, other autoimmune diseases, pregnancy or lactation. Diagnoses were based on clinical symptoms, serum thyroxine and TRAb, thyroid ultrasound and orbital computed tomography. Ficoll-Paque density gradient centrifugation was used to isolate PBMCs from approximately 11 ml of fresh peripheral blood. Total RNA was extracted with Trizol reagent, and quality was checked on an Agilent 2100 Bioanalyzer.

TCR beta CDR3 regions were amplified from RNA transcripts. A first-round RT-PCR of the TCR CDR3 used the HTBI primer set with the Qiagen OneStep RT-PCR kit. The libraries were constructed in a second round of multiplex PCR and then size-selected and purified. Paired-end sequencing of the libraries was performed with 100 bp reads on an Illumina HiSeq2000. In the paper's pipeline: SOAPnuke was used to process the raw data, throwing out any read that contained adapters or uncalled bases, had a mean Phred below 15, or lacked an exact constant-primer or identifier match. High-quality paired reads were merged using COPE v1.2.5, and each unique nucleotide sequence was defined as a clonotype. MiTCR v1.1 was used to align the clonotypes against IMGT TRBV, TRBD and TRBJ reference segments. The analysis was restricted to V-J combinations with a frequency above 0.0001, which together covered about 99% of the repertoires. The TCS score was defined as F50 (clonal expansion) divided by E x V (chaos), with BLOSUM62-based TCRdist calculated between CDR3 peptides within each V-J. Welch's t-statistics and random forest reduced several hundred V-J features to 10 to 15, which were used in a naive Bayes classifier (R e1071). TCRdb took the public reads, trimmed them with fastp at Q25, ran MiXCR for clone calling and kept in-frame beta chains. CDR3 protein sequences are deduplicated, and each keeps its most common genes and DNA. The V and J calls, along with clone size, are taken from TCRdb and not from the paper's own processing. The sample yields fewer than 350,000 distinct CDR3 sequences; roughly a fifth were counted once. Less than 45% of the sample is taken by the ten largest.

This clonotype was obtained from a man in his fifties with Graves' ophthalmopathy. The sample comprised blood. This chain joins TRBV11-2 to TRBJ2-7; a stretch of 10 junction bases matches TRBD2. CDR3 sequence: CASSLGLAEHEQYF. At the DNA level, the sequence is TGTGCCAGCAGCCTCGGACTAGCGGAGCACGAGCAGTACTTC.